The 3 T cell receptor beta chains below all came from one sample that was sequenced in a study of shared clonotypes between healthy human individuals. Produced via immunoSEQ multiplex PCR; TCRdb's table is partial and in-frame only. The data show a few million clones, around nine tenths seen once. The sample was naive CD4+ T cells sorted from blood. As for subset: CD45RA+ positively selected. The receptor source for this set is a man younger than 30 in good health.

The chain joins TRBV10-3 to TRBJ1-6; D is possibly TRBD1 (6 bases). Per germline, CDR1 ENHRY and CDR2 SYGVKD. The CDR3 totals 16 residues. Trimming took off 3 bases at V and 4 bases at J, with 13 bases between the two ends. The CDR3 coding sequence is TGTGCCATCAGTGATAGGGGGAGCGGATATAATTCACCCCTCCACTTT. Amino acid sequence: CAISDRGSGYNSPLHF.

To note about this clone: The identical CDR3 is also encoded by other nucleotide sequences in the sample. The chain couples TRBV30 to TRBJ2-5, with 10 bases that match TRBD1. Per germline, CDR1 GTSNPN and CDR2 SVGIG (reference sequence). V gave up 3 bases and J gave up 3 bases; unmatched junction bases: 1. The CDR3 totals 13 residues. The CDR3 bases are TGTGCCTGGAGGGGGACAGGGGAAGAGACCCAGTACTTC. Its translation: CAWRGTGEETQYF. Looking up the rest from reference TRBV30 and TRBJ2-5 gives the full variable domain: SQTIHQWPATLVQPVGSPLSLECTVEGTSNPNLYWYRQAAGRGLQLLFYSVGIGQISSEVPQNLSASRPQDRQFILSSKKLLLSDSGFYLCAWRGTGEETQYFGPGTRLLVL.

This clone was observed a single time. This CDR3 reads CASSLAQGGGYEQYF. CDR3 nucleotides: TGCGCCAGCAGCTTGGCACAGGGGGGTGGGTACGAGCAGTACTTC. The chain uses TRBV5-1 and TRBJ2-7, with TRBD1 identical over 8 bases. The CDR3 loop spans 15 amino acids. Germline V gives CDR1 SGHRS, CDR2 YFSETQ. The trim removed 0 bases at V and 4 bases at J, leaving 6 bases unmatched. Filled out from reference TRBV5-1 and TRBJ2-7, the complete variable domain reads KAGVTQTPRYLIKTRGQQVTLSCSPISGHRSVSWYQQTPGQGLQFLFEYFSETQRNKGNFPGRFSGRQFSNSRSEMNVSTLELGDSALYLCASSLAQGGGYEQYFGPGTRLTVT.